The 10 T cell receptor beta chains in this list originate from one sample, sequenced in a study of molecular identifiers for immune sequencing clone quantification. MiXCR, run by TCRdb on the PCR reads, gives a single entry per CDR3 protein. This repertoire shows around 460,000 distinct CDR3 sequences, roughly 26% found once; its top ten account for 0.76%. Source material: naive CD8+ T cells from blood, with Jurkat cell RNA spiked in. Noted subset: FACS-sorted CD8+CD4-CCR7+CD45RA+ naive T cells. The receptors were gathered from a human donor in good health. Some libraries in this study had Jurkat cell RNA spiked in.

The sample holds a few counts of this clonotype. The gene calls are TRBV2 and TRBJ2-2, with TRBD1 matching 9 bases. Trimming at V came to 6 bases and at J to 2 bases, leaving 7 bases not matched to a gene. CDR3 length equals 16 residues. From germline, CDR1 is SNHLY and CDR2 FYNNEI. The CDR3 loop is CASRGDREVNTGELFF. CDR3 DNA sequence: TGTGCCAGCAGGGGGGACAGGGAGGTTAACACCGGGGAGCTGTTTTTT. The full variable domain, in which reference TRBV2 and TRBJ2-2 provide the parts outside the CDR3, is EPEVTQTPSHQVTQMGQEVILRCVPISNHLYFYWYRQILGQKVEFLVSFYNNEISEKSEIFDDQFSVERPDGSNFTLKIRSTKLEDSAMYFCASRGDREVNTGELFFGEGSRLTVL.

This chain uses TRBV28 with TRBJ2-7; D uncertain. The CDR3 sequence is 13 residues long. Trimming removed 4 bases at V and 3 bases at J, with 10 bases between. Germline CDR1 and CDR2: MDHEN and SYDVKM. The CDR3 loop is CASSYNSNYEQYF. The DNA for the CDR3 is TGTGCCAGCAGTTATAACAGTAACTACGAGCAGTACTTC.

Concerning this clonotype itself: It may be a read error: a sequence one base away is much more abundant. The chain joins TRBV9 to TRBJ1-5, with TRBD1 matching 9 bases. The CDR3 contains 15 residues. Germline-derived CDR1 and CDR2 are SGDLS and YYNGEE. In nucleotides, the CDR3 is TGTGCCAGCAGCGTCGGGACAGGGCTCAATCAGCCCCAGCAGTTT. Translated: CASSVGTGLNQPQQF.

There are many counts of this clonotype. CDR3 region: CASSWAADTQYF. DNA for the CDR3: TGTGCCAGCAGTTGGGCGGCAGATACGCAGTATTTT. The V call is TRBV7-2, the J call TRBJ2-3; D uncertain. V lost 6 bases and J lost 4, with 8 bases in between. Germline CDR1 and CDR2: SGHTA and FQGNSA. The CDR3 runs 12 residues.

This clonotype was recorded a few times. CDR3: CASSQAGETGEYRQFF. As DNA, the CDR3 is TGCGCCAGCAGCCAAGCCGGCGAAACAGGGGAATACAGGCAGTTCTTC. The genes are TRBV4-1 and TRBJ2-1, with TRBD1 matching 7 bases. The V gene end was trimmed by 1 base and the J gene end by 12 bases; junction bases not matched to a gene: 15. Per the germline V gene, CDR1 is MGHRA and CDR2 is YSYEKL. This CDR3 has 16 residues.

This clonotype was seen at least ten times. The gene calls are TRBV27 and TRBJ1-6; 8 bases line up with TRBD1. The CDR3 totals 14 residues. V shed 8 bases, J shed 7 bases, and the junction held 7 bases outside the gene matches. Germline V lookup: CDR1 MNHEY, CDR2 SMNVEV (reference sequence). In nucleotides, the CDR3 is TGTGCCAGCGGGGAGGACAGGGTAAATTCACCCCTCCACTTT. This translates into CASGEDRVNSPLHF.

The genes are TRBV12-3 or TRBV12-4 and TRBJ1-4; the match to TRBD1 covers 7 bases. V gave up 5 bases and J gave up 4 bases; unmatched junction bases: 7. The CDR3 runs 15 residues. The CDR3 coding sequence is TGTGCCAGCAGTGCAGGGGGTAGTGGTAATGAAAAACTGTTTTTT. Translation: CASSAGGSGNEKLFF.

There are a few counts of this clonotype. The J gene is TRBJ2-7, the V gene TRBV6-2 or TRBV6-3; D gene unclear. Trimming stripped 3 bases from V and 6 bases from J, with 12 bases between. The V gene's germline CDR1 is MNHEY and CDR2 SVGEGT. The CDR3 spans 13 residues. As DNA, the CDR3 is TGTGCCAGCAGTTATATCAGTCCCCTCGAGCAGTACTTC. It translates to CASSYISPLEQYF.

V is TRBV19 and J is TRBJ1-4; D call uncertain. Trimming took off 7 bases at V and 5 bases at J, with 11 bases between the two ends. The CDR3 loop spans 13 amino acids. CDR1 is LNHDA and CDR2 is SQIVND in the germline V gene (reference sequence). CDR3 loop: CASIGKNNEKLFF. CDR3 DNA sequence: TGTGCCAGTATCGGGAAGAACAATGAAAAACTGTTTTTT.

The DNA for the CDR3 is TGCGCCAGCAGTGAGTCCGTGACTGGGGGGACCCAGTACTTC. This sequence encodes CASSESVTGGTQYF. The chain uses TRBV10-1 and TRBJ2-5, with D perhaps being TRBD1 or TRBD2 (5 bases each). This CDR3 region has 14 residues. Per the germline V gene, CDR1 is WNHNN and CDR2 is SYGVQD (reference sequence). V gave up 0 bases and J gave up 7 bases, with 12 bases separating them.